This T cell receptor beta chain emerged from a study of blood T cell repertoires in COVID-19. This CDR3 region has 15 residues. Profiling relied on immunoSEQ multiplex PCR, and the TCRdb table lists in-frame clones only, not all of them. The sample carries approximately 150,000 clones, roughly 84% recorded once. The sequenced sample consisted of PBMCs or T cells enriched from blood (not recorded which). The clonotype was recovered from a man aged 50-60 years in a cohort exposed to, infected with or recovered from COVID-19 (not recorded which). J is TRBJ1-2 and V is TRBV21-1. TRBV21-1 corresponds to a pseudogene. The CDR3 protein is CASSKAERTTYYYTF. In DNA, the CDR3 is TGTGCCAGCAGCAAAGCGGAGAGAACGACTTATTACTACACCTTC.